Detailed here is one TCR beta chain. Its antigen remains unidentified. Trimming shortened V by 2 bases and J by 0 bases, and 14 bases separated the two germline ends. Germline V gene sequence: CDR1 LNHDA, CDR2 SQIVND (reference sequence). The CDR3 totals 17 residues. Produced via immunoSEQ multiplex PCR; TCRdb's table is partial and in-frame only. This sample has approximately 110,000 clones, with around 89% found just once. This specimen belongs to a study of identifying expanded T cells in peripheral blood. General observations from the study: Around 1.2 clones differed between technical replicates, versus 16.4 and 19 over time.

The sequencing sample was made of blood. The receptor was derived from a person aged 18 to 70 in good health. J is TRBJ1-3 and V is TRBV19, with D hard to call. CDR3 DNA sequence: TGTGCCAGTAGTATAACGGGCGCCAGGCCCTCTGGAAACACCATATATTTT. It translates to CASSITGARPSGNTIYF.